Listed below are T cell receptor beta chains from one sample, sequenced in a study of T cells after yellow fever vaccination. TCRdb recomputed calls from the 5' RACE reads with MiXCR, one row per CDR3 protein. The sample includes approximately 580,000 distinct CDR3 sequences, roughly a sixth of them seen just once. The starting material was PBMCs, obtained around 5 days after the first yellow fever vaccination. Receptors were obtained from a man younger than 35 who received the YFV17D yellow fever vaccine. Both conserved end residues are part of each CDR3. The D gene is left open where the match is weak. Some rows have no size entry. The others give once, few or many, or a class for an expanded clone.

v_gene	j_gene	d_gene	len	abundance	CDR3aa	CDR3nt
TRBV7-2	TRBJ1-5	NA	16	NA	CASSLQAGGRNQPQHF	TGTGCCAGCAGCTTACAAGCGGGGGGCCGCAATCAGCCCCAGCATTTT
TRBV6-2/TRBV6-3	TRBJ1-6	NA	11	NA	CASRTVSPLHF	TGTGCCAGCAGGACGGTGAGTCCCCTCCACTTT
TRBV6-2/TRBV6-3	TRBJ1-1	NA	14	few	CASSYTVRNTEAFF	TGTGCCAGCAGCTATACAGTTAGGAACACTGAAGCTTTCTTT
TRBV6-5	TRBJ2-7	NA	12	few	CASSRTGNEQYF	TGTGCCAGCAGCCGTACAGGAAACGAGCAGTACTTC
TRBV4-1	TRBJ1-2	NA	13	NA	CASSPRGEVGYTF	TGCGCCAGCAGCCCCCGAGGGGAGGTTGGCTACACCTTC
TRBV7-3	TRBJ2-1	TRBD1	13	NA	CASSLGQGREQFF	TGTGCCAGCAGCCTAGGACAGGGTCGGGAGCAGTTCTTC
TRBV5-1	TRBJ2-5	TRBD2	16	NA	CASSLSTSGEQETQYF	TGCGCCAGCAGCTTGTCCACTAGCGGGGAACAAGAGACCCAGTACTTC
TRBV5-1	TRBJ2-7	TRBD1	16	few	CASSLDPGQVTYEQYF	TGCGCCAGCAGCTTGGACCCCGGACAGGTGACCTACGAGCAGTACTTC
TRBV5-1	TRBJ2-3	TRBD1	14	NA	CACKIQGASDTQYF	TGCGCCTGCAAAATACAGGGGGCATCAGATACGCAGTATTTT
TRBV7-3	TRBJ2-1	NA	16	NA	CASSGSVPSSYNEQFF	TGTGCCAGCAGCGGATCGGTGCCTAGCTCCTACAATGAGCAGTTCTTC
TRBV2	TRBJ2-1	TRBD2	15	many	CASSRGTNSYNEQFF	TGTGCCAGCAGTCGCGGGACTAACTCCTACAATGAGCAGTTCTTC
TRBV7-3	TRBJ2-2	NA	17	NA	CASSLYPRTANTGELFF	TGTGCCAGCAGCTTATACCCCAGGACGGCCAACACCGGGGAGCTGTTTTTT
TRBV5-6	TRBJ2-3	NA	14	NA	CASSLDLNTDTQYF	TGTGCCAGCAGCTTGGACCTCAACACAGATACGCAGTATTTT
TRBV7-3	TRBJ2-6	NA	17	few	CASSSQGGGSGANVLTF	TGTGCCAGCAGCTCCCAGGGGGGTGGCTCTGGGGCCAACGTCCTGACTTTC
TRBV19	TRBJ2-3	NA	15	NA	CASSMRGRVTDTQYF	TGTGCCAGTAGTATGAGGGGCCGAGTCACAGATACGCAGTATTTT
TRBV29-1	TRBJ2-1	NA	13	few	CSVEAGFFYEQFF	TGCAGCGTTGAGGCGGGGTTTTTCTATGAGCAGTTCTTC
TRBV5-4	TRBJ1-6	NA	16	NA	CASSGGGNSYNSPLHF	TGTGCCAGCAGCGGCGGAGGGAACTCCTATAATTCACCCCTCCACTTT
TRBV4-1	TRBJ1-1	NA	15	NA	CASSQDRVVQGEAFF	TGCGCCAGCAGCCAAGATCGGGTAGTACAGGGTGAAGCTTTCTTT